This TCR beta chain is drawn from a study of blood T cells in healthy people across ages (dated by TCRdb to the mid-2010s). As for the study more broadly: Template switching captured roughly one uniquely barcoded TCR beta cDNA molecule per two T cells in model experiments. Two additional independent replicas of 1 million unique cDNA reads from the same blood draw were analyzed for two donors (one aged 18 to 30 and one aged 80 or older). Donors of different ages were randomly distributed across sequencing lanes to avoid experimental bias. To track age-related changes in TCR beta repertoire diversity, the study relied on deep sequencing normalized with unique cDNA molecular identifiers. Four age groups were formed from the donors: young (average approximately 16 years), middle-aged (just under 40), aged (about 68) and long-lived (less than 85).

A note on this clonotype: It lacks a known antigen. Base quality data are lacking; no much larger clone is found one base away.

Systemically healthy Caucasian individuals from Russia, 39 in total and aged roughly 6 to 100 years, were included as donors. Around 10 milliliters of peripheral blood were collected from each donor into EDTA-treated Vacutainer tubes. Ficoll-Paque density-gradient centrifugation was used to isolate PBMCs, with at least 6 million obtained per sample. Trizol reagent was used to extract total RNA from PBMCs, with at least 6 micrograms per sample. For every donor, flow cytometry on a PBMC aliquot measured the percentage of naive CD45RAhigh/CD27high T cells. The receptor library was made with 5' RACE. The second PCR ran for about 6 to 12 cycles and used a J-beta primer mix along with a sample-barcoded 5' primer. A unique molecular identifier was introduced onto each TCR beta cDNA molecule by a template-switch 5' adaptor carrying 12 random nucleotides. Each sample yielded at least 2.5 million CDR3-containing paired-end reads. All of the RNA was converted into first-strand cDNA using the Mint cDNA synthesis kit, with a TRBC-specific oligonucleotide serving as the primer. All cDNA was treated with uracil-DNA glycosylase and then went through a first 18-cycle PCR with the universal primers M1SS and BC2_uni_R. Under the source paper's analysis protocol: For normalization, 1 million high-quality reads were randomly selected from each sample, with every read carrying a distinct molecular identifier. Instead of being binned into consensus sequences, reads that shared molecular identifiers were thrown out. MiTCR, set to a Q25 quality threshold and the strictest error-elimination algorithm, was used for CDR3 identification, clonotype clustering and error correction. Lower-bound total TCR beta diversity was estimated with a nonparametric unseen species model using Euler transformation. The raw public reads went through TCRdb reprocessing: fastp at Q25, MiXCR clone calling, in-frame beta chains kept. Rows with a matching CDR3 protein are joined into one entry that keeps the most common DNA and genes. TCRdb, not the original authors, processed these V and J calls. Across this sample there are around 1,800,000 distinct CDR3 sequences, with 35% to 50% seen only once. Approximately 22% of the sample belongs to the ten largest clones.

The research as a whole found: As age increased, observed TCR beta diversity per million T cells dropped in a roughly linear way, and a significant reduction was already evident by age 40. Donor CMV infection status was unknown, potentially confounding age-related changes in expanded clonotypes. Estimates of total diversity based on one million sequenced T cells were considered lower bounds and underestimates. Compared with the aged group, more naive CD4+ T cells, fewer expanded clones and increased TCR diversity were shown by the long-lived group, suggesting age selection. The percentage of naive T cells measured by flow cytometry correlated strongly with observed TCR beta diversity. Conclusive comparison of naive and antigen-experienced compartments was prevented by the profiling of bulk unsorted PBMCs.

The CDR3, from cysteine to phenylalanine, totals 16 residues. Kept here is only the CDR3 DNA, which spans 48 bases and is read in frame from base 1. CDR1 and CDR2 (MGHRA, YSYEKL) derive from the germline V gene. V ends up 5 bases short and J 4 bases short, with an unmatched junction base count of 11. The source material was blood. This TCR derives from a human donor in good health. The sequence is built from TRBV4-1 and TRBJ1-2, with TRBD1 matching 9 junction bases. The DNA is TGCGCCAGCAGCTCTCCACAGGGGGCTTTGGGCTATGGCTACACCTTC. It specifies CASSSPQGALGYGYTF.